The TCR beta chain described here comes from a study of blood T cell repertoires in COVID-19. Whole-study context: Acute and convalescent COVID-19 specimens originated in the United States, Italy and Spain. T cells, B-cell-depleted T cells, or PBMCs supplied cDNA or gDNA.

Authors' methods: The authors estimated nucleated cell counts from reference gene primer amplification. Method: immunoSEQ multiplex PCR; TCRdb's copy keeps in-frame clones and lacks some. V and J calls and clone size are given by that table; D and trimming were obtained from the DNA. The repertoire holds 80,000 or so clones, with under 90% as singletons. Trimming shortened V by 6 bases and J by 4 bases, and 7 bases separated the two germline ends. This CDR3 is built from 12 residues. The source is a man at least 80 years old with acute or convalescent COVID-19. The rearrangement links TRBV12-3 or TRBV12-4 to TRBJ2-4; perhaps TRBD1 as D (5 bases). Sequencing used peripheral blood. CDR3: CASRDNKNIQYF. For the CDR3, the DNA is TGTGCCAGCAGGGACAATAAAAACATTCAGTACTTC.